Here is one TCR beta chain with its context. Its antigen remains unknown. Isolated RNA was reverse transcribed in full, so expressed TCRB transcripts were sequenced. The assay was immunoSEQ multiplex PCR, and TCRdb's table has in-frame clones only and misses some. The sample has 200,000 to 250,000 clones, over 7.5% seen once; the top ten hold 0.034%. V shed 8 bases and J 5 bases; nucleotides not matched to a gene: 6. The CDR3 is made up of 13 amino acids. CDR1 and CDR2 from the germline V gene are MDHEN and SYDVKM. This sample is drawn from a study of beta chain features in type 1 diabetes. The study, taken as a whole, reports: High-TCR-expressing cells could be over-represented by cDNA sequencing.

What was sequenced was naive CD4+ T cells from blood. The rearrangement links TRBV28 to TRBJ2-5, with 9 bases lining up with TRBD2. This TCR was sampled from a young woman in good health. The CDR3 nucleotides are TGTGCCAGCCTCGGCGGGGGGGTTGAGACCCAGTACTTC. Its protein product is CASLGGGVETQYF.